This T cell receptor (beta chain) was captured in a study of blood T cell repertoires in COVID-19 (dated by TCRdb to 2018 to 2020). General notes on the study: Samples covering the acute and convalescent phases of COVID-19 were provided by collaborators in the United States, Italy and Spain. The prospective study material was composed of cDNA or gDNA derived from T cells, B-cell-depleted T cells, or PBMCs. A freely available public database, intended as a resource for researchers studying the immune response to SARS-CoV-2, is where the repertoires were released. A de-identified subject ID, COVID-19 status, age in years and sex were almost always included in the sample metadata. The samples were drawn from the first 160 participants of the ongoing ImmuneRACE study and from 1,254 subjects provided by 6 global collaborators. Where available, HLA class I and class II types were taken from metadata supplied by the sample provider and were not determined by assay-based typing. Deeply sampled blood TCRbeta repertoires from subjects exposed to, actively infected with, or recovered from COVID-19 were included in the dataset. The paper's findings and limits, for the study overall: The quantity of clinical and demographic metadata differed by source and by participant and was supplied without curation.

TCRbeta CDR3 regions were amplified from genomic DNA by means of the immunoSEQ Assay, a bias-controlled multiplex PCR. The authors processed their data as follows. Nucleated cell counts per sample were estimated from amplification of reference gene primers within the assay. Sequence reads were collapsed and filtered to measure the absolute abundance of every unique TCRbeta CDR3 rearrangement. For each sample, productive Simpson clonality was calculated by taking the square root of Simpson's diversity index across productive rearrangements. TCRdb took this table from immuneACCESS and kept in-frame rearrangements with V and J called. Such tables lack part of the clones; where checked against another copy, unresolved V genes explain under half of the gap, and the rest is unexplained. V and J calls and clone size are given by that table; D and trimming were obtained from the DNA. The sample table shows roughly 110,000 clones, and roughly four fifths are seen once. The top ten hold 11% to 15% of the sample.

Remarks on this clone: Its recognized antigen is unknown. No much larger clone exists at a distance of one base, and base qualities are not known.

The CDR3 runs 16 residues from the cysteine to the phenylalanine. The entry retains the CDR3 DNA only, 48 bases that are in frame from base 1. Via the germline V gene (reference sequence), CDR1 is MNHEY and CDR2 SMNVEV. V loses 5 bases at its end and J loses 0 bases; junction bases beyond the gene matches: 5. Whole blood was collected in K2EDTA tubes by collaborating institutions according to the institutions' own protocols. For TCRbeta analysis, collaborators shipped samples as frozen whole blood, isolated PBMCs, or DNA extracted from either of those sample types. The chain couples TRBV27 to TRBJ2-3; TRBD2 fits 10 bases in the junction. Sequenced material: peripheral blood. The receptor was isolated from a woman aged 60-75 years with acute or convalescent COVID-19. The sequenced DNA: TGTGCCAGCAGTACCGCTAGCGGGGGTAGCACAGATACGCAGTATTTT. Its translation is CASSTASGGSTDTQYF.